A selection of T cell receptor beta chains follows, all from one sample in a study of molecular identifiers for immune sequencing clone quantification. TCRdb re-called the PCR reads through MiXCR, storing one row per CDR3 protein. In the table there are fewer than 350,000 distinct CDR3 sequences, roughly 24% of which are singletons. Sequencing used naive CD8+ T cells from blood, with Jurkat cell RNA spiked in. The receptors here all came from a human donor in good health. Some libraries in this study had Jurkat cell RNA spiked in. Each CDR3 is given with its conserved first and last residue. Each record gives: CDR3 DNA, CDR3 protein, clone size, D gene, V gene, J gene. The D gene is left open where the match is weak. Clone size is stated in some rows and not others, as once, few, many or a class when expanded.

CDR3nt: TGTGCCGGCAGCTTAGCGCAGGGAAAGGGACAGCCCCAGCATTTT
CDR3aa: CAGSLAQGKGQPQHF
abundance: NA
d_gene: NA
v_gene: TRBV11-2
j_gene: TRBJ1-5

CDR3nt: TGTGCCAGCAGCTTAGTAGCGTATCCCGGGGGGCGCACAGATACGCAGTATTTT
CDR3aa: CASSLVAYPGGRTDTQYF
abundance: few
d_gene: NA
v_gene: TRBV7-9
j_gene: TRBJ2-3

CDR3nt: TGTGCCAGCAGCGAGGGGAGTGCCTACGAGCAGTACTTC
CDR3aa: CASSEGSAYEQYF
abundance: many
d_gene: NA
v_gene: TRBV5-6
j_gene: TRBJ2-7

CDR3nt: TGTGCCAGCAGCGGAGCAGGGGGCTTCGGCGCAGATACGCAGTATTTT
CDR3aa: CASSGAGGFGADTQYF
abundance: NA
d_gene: TRBD1
v_gene: TRBV9
j_gene: TRBJ2-3

CDR3nt: TGTGCCAGCAGCAATACCGGGACAGGGTACTCCTACGAGCAGTACTTC
CDR3aa: CASSNTGTGYSYEQYF
abundance: few
d_gene: TRBD1
v_gene: TRBV7-6
j_gene: TRBJ2-7

CDR3nt: TGTGCCAGCAGTGGACGAAATCGGACAGGTAGGGTAGATGAGCAGTTCTTC
CDR3aa: CASSGRNRTGRVDEQFF
abundance: many
d_gene: TRBD1
v_gene: TRBV6-8
j_gene: TRBJ2-1

CDR3nt: TGTGCCAGCAGGGGGGGCAGCCGAGAGACCCAGTACTTC
CDR3aa: CASRGGSRETQYF
abundance: many
d_gene: NA
v_gene: TRBV12-3/TRBV12-4
j_gene: TRBJ2-5

CDR3nt: TGTGCCAGCAGCGCGGGCCATTTGGGGCGGGATGGGAACGAGCAGTACTTC
CDR3aa: CASSAGHLGRDGNEQYF
abundance: many
d_gene: NA
v_gene: TRBV9
j_gene: TRBJ2-7

CDR3nt: TGTGCCAGTAGCTGGACTAGTCCCGACGAGCAGTACTTC
CDR3aa: CASSWTSPDEQYF
abundance: NA
d_gene: TRBD2
v_gene: TRBV19
j_gene: TRBJ2-7

CDR3nt: TGCGCCAGCAGCCAAGATATCAACTATGGCTACACCTTC
CDR3aa: CASSQDINYGYTF
abundance: many
d_gene: NA
v_gene: TRBV4-1
j_gene: TRBJ1-2

CDR3nt: TGTGCCTGGAGTTCCAATCCGGCCTATACATTCAACACTGAAGCTTTCTTT
CDR3aa: CAWSSNPAYTFNTEAFF
abundance: few
d_gene: NA
v_gene: TRBV30
j_gene: TRBJ1-1

CDR3nt: TGTGCCAGCAGTTTATCTTTCGGGACTTTGGGTTACAATGAGCAGTTCTTC
CDR3aa: CASSLSFGTLGYNEQFF
abundance: NA
d_gene: NA
v_gene: TRBV27
j_gene: TRBJ2-1

CDR3nt: TGTGCCAGTAAGATTCGGACTGCAATACGAACGGGGGAAAACATTCAGTACTTC
CDR3aa: CASKIRTAIRTGENIQYF
abundance: few
d_gene: NA
v_gene: TRBV2
j_gene: TRBJ2-4

CDR3nt: TGTGCCAGCAGCTTAGACGGAGGGGGGCCCTACAATGAGCAGTTCTTC
CDR3aa: CASSLDGGGPYNEQFF
abundance: few
d_gene: NA
v_gene: TRBV11-2
j_gene: TRBJ2-1

CDR3nt: TGTGCCAGCAGTCCGGGGAACGGGGAGCTGTTTTTT
CDR3aa: CASSPGNGELFF
abundance: few
d_gene: NA
v_gene: TRBV12-3/TRBV12-4
j_gene: TRBJ2-2

CDR3nt: TGTGCCAGCAGTTTGGGAGGGATTGAAAAACTGTTTTTT
CDR3aa: CASSLGGIEKLFF
abundance: many
d_gene: NA
v_gene: TRBV6-5
j_gene: TRBJ1-4

CDR3nt: TGTGCCTCCCGATATGCAACTAATGAAAAACTGTTTTTT
CDR3aa: CASRYATNEKLFF
abundance: many
d_gene: NA
v_gene: TRBV12-3/TRBV12-4
j_gene: TRBJ1-4

CDR3nt: TGTGCCAGCAGTCCCCCCGCGGCGAACACTGAAGCTTTCTTT
CDR3aa: CASSPPAANTEAFF
abundance: NA
d_gene: NA
v_gene: TRBV28
j_gene: TRBJ1-1